The rows below give T cell receptor beta chains drawn from one sample of a study of T cells in narcolepsy. Here immunoSEQ multiplex PCR was the method, and the copy in TCRdb shows in-frame clones only, minus some. The sample lists over 25,000 clones; roughly 90% were seen once. The source material was CD45RA- memory CD4+ T cells from PBMCs. These receptors were collected from a human donor with narcolepsy. CDR3s include the opening cysteine and the closing phenylalanine or tryptophan. Each record gives: CDR3 length, V gene, clone size, D gene, J gene, CDR3 protein, CDR3 DNA. A D gene is named only where the DNA matches it firmly. A row's size may be missing; if present it is once, few, many or a size class.

14	TRBV2	.	.	TRBJ2-3	CASSEPQAQVTQYF	TGTGCCAGCAGTGAACCCCAGGCGCAGGTTACGCAGTATTTT
17	TRBV6-1	.	TRBD1	TRBJ2-1	CASSERTGGSLYNEQFF	TGTGCCAGCAGTGAACGGACAGGGGGCTCTCTATACAATGAGCAGTTCTTC
12	TRBV30	.	.	TRBJ2-7	CAWSQQSYEQYF	TGTGCCTGGTCACAGCAATCCTACGAGCAGTACTTC
15	TRBV7-2	.	TRBD1	TRBJ2-1	CASSLDRGPVNEQFF	TGTGCCAGCAGCTTAGACAGGGGTCCCGTCAATGAGCAGTTCTTC
15	TRBV11-2	once	.	TRBJ2-5	CASSLVGHSVETQYF	TGTGCCAGCAGCTTAGTGGGCCACTCAGTGGAGACCCAGTACTTC
13	TRBV6-5	.	.	TRBJ2-1	CASAPGIYNEQFF	TGTGCCAGTGCTCCGGGGATCTACAATGAGCAGTTCTTC
13	TRBV7-3	few	TRBD1	TRBJ1-1	CASSWTGGQEAFF	TGTGCCAGCAGCTGGACAGGGGGCCAAGAAGCTTTCTTT
14	TRBV27	.	.	TRBJ2-7	CASKLADASYEQYF	TGTGCCAGCAAATTAGCGGATGCCTCCTACGAGCAGTACTTC
12	TRBV6-5	.	.	TRBJ2-2	CASSVDTGELFF	TGTGCCAGCAGTGTGGACACCGGGGAGCTGTTTTTT
17	TRBV11-2	.	.	TRBJ2-5	CASSLVGTGRNQETQYF	TGTGCCAGCAGCTTAGTAGGGACGGGACGAAACCAAGAGACCCAGTACTTC
13	TRBV7-3	.	TRBD1	TRBJ1-1	CASSADRDTEAFF	TGTGCCAGCAGCGCCGACAGGGACACTGAAGCTTTCTTT
17	TRBV7-8	.	TRBD1	TRBJ1-2	CASSFATTGGIAYGYTF	TGTGCCAGCAGCTTCGCTACTACAGGGGGAATAGCTTATGGCTACACCTTC
12	TRBV11-2	.	.	TRBJ2-1	CASSRDFNEQFF	TGTGCCAGCAGCCGGGACTTTAATGAGCAGTTCTTC
16	TRBV19	.	.	TRBJ2-1	CASSILPTNSYNEQFF	TGTGCCAGTAGTATACTTCCTACAAACTCCTACAATGAGCAGTTCTTC
17	TRBV28	.	.	TRBJ1-1	CASSLLKVIGGNTEAFF	TGTGCCAGCAGTTTATTAAAGGTGATCGGTGGGAACACTGAAGCTTTCTTT
13	TRBV5-4	.	.	TRBJ2-7	CASSLESPGEQYF	TGTGCCAGCAGCTTGGAGTCCCCAGGGGAGCAGTACTTC